This TCR beta chain came from a study of shared clonotypes between healthy human individuals. Trimming removed 6 bases at V and 6 bases at J, with 12 bases between. Per the germline V gene, CDR1 is DFQATT and CDR2 is SNEGSKA (reference sequence). The CDR3 extends over 11 amino acids. This clone appeared a single time. Clones were read by immunoSEQ multiplex PCR, and TCRdb kept only the in-frame ones, dropping some. Altogether 2 million to 2.5 million clones are present, approximately 96% being singletons, with the ten largest covering around 0.13%. The chain uses TRBV20-1 and TRBJ2-7; no definite D call. This clonotype originated in a man in his late teens or twenties in good health. The material sequenced was naive CD4+ T cells sorted from blood. As for subset: CD45RA+ positively selected. CDR3 residues: CSARSGGEQYF. Here the CDR3 DNA reads TGCAGTGCCCGGTCGGGCGGCGAGCAGTACTTC.